This T cell receptor beta chain was profiled in a study of CD8 T cells in Susac syndrome. Across the study: Within the sequenced group of Susac syndrome patients, five or six showed active disease and 8 or 9 were in remission.

Random hexamers were used to reverse transcribe an amount of roughly 0.5 to 1 ug RNA. Each CDR3 protein is one row after TCRdb ran MiXCR on the immunoSEQ multiplex PCR reads. The table lists 70,000 to 100,000 distinct CDR3 sequences, 95% to 97% of them singletons. Findings and caveats of the study: Susac-specific public clones in total CD8+ repertoires numbered some 16; in CD8+ TEMRA repertoires, they numbered roughly 5. The greatest CD8+ clonal expansion in Susac occurred in TEMRA cells and in active patients.

Remarks on this clonotype: Its antigen is undetermined.

CD8+ and CD4+ blood T cells underwent TCR beta sequencing. The source of this sequence is a human donor with Susac syndrome. The sequenced sample was CD8+ T cells from PBMCs.

Written as DNA, the CDR3 is TGTGCCAGCCACAGCGGGAGTGCCTACAATGAGCAGTTCTTC. This gives the protein CASHSGSAYNEQFF. The chain couples TRBV7-9 to TRBJ2-1, with 8 bases lining up with TRBD2. CDR1 and CDR2 from the germline V gene are SEHNR and FQNEAQ (reference sequence). With 8 bases clipped from V and 2 bases from J, the junction kept 5 bases outside the gene matches. The CDR3 has 14 amino acids.